The TCR beta chain under discussion was sequenced for a study of a mutant IDH1 vaccine in newly diagnosed glioma. Profiling relied on immunoSEQ multiplex PCR, and the TCRdb table lists in-frame clones only, not all of them. This sample carries about 56,000 clones, about 79% of them seen once, and the ten largest clones take less than 6.5%. The CDR3 spans 17 residues. Regarding this clone: Antigen: not known.

Specified time point: week 47, end of study. The content of each vaccine dose was 300 ug of mutant IDH1 20-mer peptide, and topical imiquimod accompanied it. The material sequenced was PBMCs, taken from a glioma patient whose treatment included an IDH1 peptide vaccine. This TCR was sampled from a man aged 50 to 60 with glioma. The rearrangement links TRBV21-1 to TRBJ1-2. TRBV21-1 is given as a pseudogene. Here the CDR3 reads CASSTIGCGDPNYGYTF. In DNA, the CDR3 is TGTGCCAGCAGCACTATCGGATGCGGGGACCCCAACTATGGCTACACCTTC.